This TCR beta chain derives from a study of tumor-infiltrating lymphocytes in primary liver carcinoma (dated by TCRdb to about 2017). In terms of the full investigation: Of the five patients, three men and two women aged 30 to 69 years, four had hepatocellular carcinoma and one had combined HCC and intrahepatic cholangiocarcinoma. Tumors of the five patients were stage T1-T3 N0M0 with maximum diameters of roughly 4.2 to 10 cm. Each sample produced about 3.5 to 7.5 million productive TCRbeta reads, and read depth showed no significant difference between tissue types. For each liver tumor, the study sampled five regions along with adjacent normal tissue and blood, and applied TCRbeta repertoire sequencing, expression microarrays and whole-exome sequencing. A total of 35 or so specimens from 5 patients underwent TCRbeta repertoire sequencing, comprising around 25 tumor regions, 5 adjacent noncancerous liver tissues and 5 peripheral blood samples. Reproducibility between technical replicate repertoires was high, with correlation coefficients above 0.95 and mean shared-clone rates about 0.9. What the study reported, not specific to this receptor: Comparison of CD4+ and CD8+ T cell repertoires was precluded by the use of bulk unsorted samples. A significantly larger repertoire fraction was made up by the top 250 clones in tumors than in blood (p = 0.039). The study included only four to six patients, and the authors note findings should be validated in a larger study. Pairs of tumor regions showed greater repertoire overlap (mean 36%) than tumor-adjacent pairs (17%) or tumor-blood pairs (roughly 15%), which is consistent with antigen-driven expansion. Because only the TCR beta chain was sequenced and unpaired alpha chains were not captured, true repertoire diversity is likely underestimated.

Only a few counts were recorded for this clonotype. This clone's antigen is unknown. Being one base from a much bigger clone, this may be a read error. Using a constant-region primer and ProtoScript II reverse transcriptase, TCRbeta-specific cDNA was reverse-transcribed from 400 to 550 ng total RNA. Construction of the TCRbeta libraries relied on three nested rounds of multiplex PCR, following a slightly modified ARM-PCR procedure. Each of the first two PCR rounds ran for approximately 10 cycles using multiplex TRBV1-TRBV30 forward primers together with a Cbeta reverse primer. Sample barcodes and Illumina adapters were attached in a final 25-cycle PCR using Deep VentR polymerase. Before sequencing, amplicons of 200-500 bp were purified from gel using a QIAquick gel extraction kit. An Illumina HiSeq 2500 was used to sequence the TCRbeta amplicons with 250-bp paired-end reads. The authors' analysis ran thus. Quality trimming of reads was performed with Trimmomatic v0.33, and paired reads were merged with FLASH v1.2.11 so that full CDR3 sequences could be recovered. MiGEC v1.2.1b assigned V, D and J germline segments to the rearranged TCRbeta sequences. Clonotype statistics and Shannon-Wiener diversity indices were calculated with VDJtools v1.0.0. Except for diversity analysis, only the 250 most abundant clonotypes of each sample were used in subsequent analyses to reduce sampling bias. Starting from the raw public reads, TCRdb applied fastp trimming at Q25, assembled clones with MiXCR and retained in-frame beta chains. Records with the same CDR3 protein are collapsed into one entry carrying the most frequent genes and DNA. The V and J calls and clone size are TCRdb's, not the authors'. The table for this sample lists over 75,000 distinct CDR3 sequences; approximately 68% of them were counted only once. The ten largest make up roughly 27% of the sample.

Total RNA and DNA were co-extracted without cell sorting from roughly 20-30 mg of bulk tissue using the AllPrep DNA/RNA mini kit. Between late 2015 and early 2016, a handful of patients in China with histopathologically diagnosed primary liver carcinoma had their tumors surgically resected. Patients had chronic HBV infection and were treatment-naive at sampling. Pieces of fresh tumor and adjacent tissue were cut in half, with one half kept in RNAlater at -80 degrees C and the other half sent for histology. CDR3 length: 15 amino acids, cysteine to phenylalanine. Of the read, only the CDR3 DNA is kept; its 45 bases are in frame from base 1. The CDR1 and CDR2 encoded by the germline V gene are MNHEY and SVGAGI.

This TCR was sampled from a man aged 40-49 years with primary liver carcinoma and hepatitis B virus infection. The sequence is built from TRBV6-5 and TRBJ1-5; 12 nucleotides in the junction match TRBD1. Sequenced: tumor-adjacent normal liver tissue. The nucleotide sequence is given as TGTACCAGCAGGGGACAGGGGGCGAGCAATCAGCCCCAGCATTTT. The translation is CTSRGQGASNQPQHF.